These T cell receptor beta chains were read from a single sample in a study of shared clonotypes between healthy human individuals. TCRdb's copy holds only in-frame clones and misses some; the assay was immunoSEQ multiplex PCR. The sample carries more than 1.2 million clones, about 98.5% recorded once. The sample taken for sequencing was naive CD4+ T cells sorted from blood. All receptors come from a man aged 25-45 years in good health. Both conserved end residues are part of each CDR3. The order of the fields is V gene, D gene, J gene, clone size, CDR3 DNA, CDR3 protein. A D gene is named only where the DNA matches it firmly. Clone size is shown for a subset of rows, as once, few, many or a class of expanded clone.

v_gene: TRBV11-2; d_gene: TRBD2; j_gene: TRBJ2-1; abundance: -; CDR3nt: TGTGCCAGCAGCTCGCTAGCGGGAGCCTACAATGAGCAGTTCTTC; CDR3aa: CASSSLAGAYNEQFF
v_gene: TRBV14; d_gene: -; j_gene: TRBJ2-7; abundance: -; CDR3nt: TGTGCCAGCAGCCCGGGGTCGAGCGGACCCCACTCCTACGAGCAGTACTTC; CDR3aa: CASSPGSSGPHSYEQYF
v_gene: TRBV5-5; d_gene: -; j_gene: TRBJ1-1; abundance: -; CDR3nt: TGTGCCAGCGGCGGGAACACTGAAGCTTTCTTT; CDR3aa: CASGGNTEAFF
v_gene: TRBV30; d_gene: -; j_gene: TRBJ2-7; abundance: once; CDR3nt: TGTGCCTGGAGTAGCCGGGCCCTATCCTACGAGCAGTACTTC; CDR3aa: CAWSSRALSYEQYF
v_gene: TRBV27; d_gene: TRBD1; j_gene: TRBJ2-6; abundance: -; CDR3nt: TGTGCCAGCAGTTCGTACAGGGGGTCTGGGGCCAACGTCCTGACTTTC; CDR3aa: CASSSYRGSGANVLTF
v_gene: TRBV6-1; d_gene: -; j_gene: TRBJ2-7; abundance: once; CDR3nt: TGTGCCAGCAGTGAGCCCCGGACAGTCCTCCCCTACGAGCAGTACTTC; CDR3aa: CASSEPRTVLPYEQYF
v_gene: TRBV5-1; d_gene: -; j_gene: TRBJ2-3; abundance: -; CDR3nt: TGCGCCAGCAGCTTGGGGCAGTCGACAGATACGCAGTATTTT; CDR3aa: CASSLGQSTDTQYF
v_gene: TRBV29-1; d_gene: TRBD1; j_gene: TRBJ2-1; abundance: -; CDR3nt: TGCAGCGTTGGTAGAACGGGACAGGCTCGGAATGAGCAGTTCTTC; CDR3aa: CSVGRTGQARNEQFF
v_gene: TRBV5-1; d_gene: TRBD2; j_gene: TRBJ2-2; abundance: once; CDR3nt: TGCGCCAGCAGCTCTGGACTAGCGGGATCGGTTGACACCGGGGAGCTGTTTTTT; CDR3aa: CASSSGLAGSVDTGELFF
v_gene: TRBV28; d_gene: -; j_gene: TRBJ2-7; abundance: -; CDR3nt: TGTGCCAGCAGCCCTGACGGAGGCCGCTCCTACGAGCAGTACTTC; CDR3aa: CASSPDGGRSYEQYF
v_gene: TRBV5-1; d_gene: -; j_gene: TRBJ2-7; abundance: -; CDR3nt: TGCGCCAGCAGAGGGGAGTACGAGCAGTACTTC; CDR3aa: CASRGEYEQYF
v_gene: TRBV11-2; d_gene: -; j_gene: TRBJ1-2; abundance: -; CDR3nt: TGTGCCAGCAGCTTAGATCTGACGACGGTAAACTATGGCTACACCTTC; CDR3aa: CASSLDLTTVNYGYTF
v_gene: TRBV28; d_gene: -; j_gene: TRBJ2-3; abundance: -; CDR3nt: TGTGCCAGCAGTTTATCAAGGGGGACGCAGTATTTT; CDR3aa: CASSLSRGTQYF
v_gene: TRBV10-3; d_gene: TRBD2; j_gene: TRBJ2-1; abundance: once; CDR3nt: TGTGCCATCAGTGTCGGGAGGGGGGCAGATGAGCAGTTCTTC; CDR3aa: CAISVGRGADEQFF
v_gene: TRBV18; d_gene: TRBD1; j_gene: TRBJ2-3; abundance: -; CDR3nt: TGTGCCAGCTCAGCCCGGGACAGGGCCGCAGATACGCAGTATTTT; CDR3aa: CASSARDRAADTQYF
v_gene: TRBV11-2; d_gene: TRBD2; j_gene: TRBJ2-1; abundance: -; CDR3nt: TGTGCCAGCAGCCTACTAGCGGGAGCCCATTTTGAGCAGTTCTTC; CDR3aa: CASSLLAGAHFEQFF
v_gene: TRBV6-1; d_gene: TRBD1; j_gene: TRBJ2-5; abundance: -; CDR3nt: TGTGCCAGCAGTGAATTTCGACAGGGGATAGGGGAGACCCAGTACTTC; CDR3aa: CASSEFRQGIGETQYF
v_gene: TRBV27; d_gene: TRBD2; j_gene: TRBJ2-1; abundance: once; CDR3nt: TGTGCCAGCAGTGAGAGGACTAGCGGGAGTAGTTACAATGAGCAGTTCTTC; CDR3aa: CASSERTSGSSYNEQFF
v_gene: TRBV5-1; d_gene: -; j_gene: TRBJ2-2; abundance: -; CDR3nt: TGCGCCAGCAGCCTGAAGGGCATCGGGACCGGGGAGCTGTTTTTT; CDR3aa: CASSLKGIGTGELFF
v_gene: TRBV11-2; d_gene: -; j_gene: TRBJ2-7; abundance: -; CDR3nt: TGTGCCAGCAGCCCAAACCAGGGTCGAAGTTTCTACGAGCAGTACTTC; CDR3aa: CASSPNQGRSFYEQYF
v_gene: TRBV5-1; d_gene: TRBD1; j_gene: TRBJ2-3; abundance: -; CDR3nt: TGCGCCAGCAGCACACTCGACAGGGGGCTGGATACGCAGTATTTT; CDR3aa: CASSTLDRGLDTQYF
v_gene: TRBV11-2; d_gene: -; j_gene: TRBJ2-1; abundance: -; CDR3nt: TGTGCCAGCAGCCCGGCACAGGGGAGGTGGGATGAGCAGTTCTTC; CDR3aa: CASSPAQGRWDEQFF
v_gene: TRBV27; d_gene: -; j_gene: TRBJ2-3; abundance: -; CDR3nt: TGTGCCAGCAGTAGGGACGGATCAAGCACAGATACGCAGTATTTT; CDR3aa: CASSRDGSSTDTQYF
v_gene: TRBV4-2; d_gene: -; j_gene: TRBJ2-7; abundance: once; CDR3nt: TGTGCCAGCAGCCAAGATGGTCGGAAACTAGTCTCCTACGAGCAGTACTTC; CDR3aa: CASSQDGRKLVSYEQYF
v_gene: TRBV2; d_gene: TRBD2; j_gene: TRBJ2-3; abundance: -; CDR3nt: TGTGCCAGCACTAGCGGGAGAGTTAGCACAGATACGCAGTATTTT; CDR3aa: CASTSGRVSTDTQYF
v_gene: TRBV5-1; d_gene: -; j_gene: TRBJ1-2; abundance: -; CDR3nt: TGCGCCAGCAGCTTGGACAGGGACTATGGCTACACCTTC; CDR3aa: CASSLDRDYGYTF
v_gene: TRBV7-3; d_gene: -; j_gene: TRBJ2-3; abundance: -; CDR3nt: TGTGCCAGCAGCTTAAACGGTGTGGCTAGCACAGATACGCAGTATTTT; CDR3aa: CASSLNGVASTDTQYF
v_gene: TRBV7-9; d_gene: TRBD1; j_gene: TRBJ1-2; abundance: once; CDR3nt: TGTGCCAGCACCCTAACCTGGACAGGCGATGGCTACACCTTC; CDR3aa: CASTLTWTGDGYTF
v_gene: TRBV5-1; d_gene: -; j_gene: TRBJ2-3; abundance: -; CDR3nt: TGCGCCAGCAGCTTGGCCTCTGCGACCTACCTCCGCACAGATACGCAGTATTTT; CDR3aa: CASSLASATYLRTDTQYF
v_gene: TRBV18; d_gene: -; j_gene: TRBJ2-7; abundance: -; CDR3nt: TGTGCCAGCTCACCAGCGGGTACTTACTCCTACGAGCAGTACTTC; CDR3aa: CASSPAGTYSYEQYF
v_gene: TRBV2; d_gene: TRBD1; j_gene: TRBJ1-5; abundance: once; CDR3nt: TGTGCCAGTACGGGACAGAATAGCAATCAGCCCCAGCATTTT; CDR3aa: CASTGQNSNQPQHF
v_gene: TRBV28; d_gene: TRBD2; j_gene: TRBJ2-1; abundance: -; CDR3nt: TGTGCCGGAGCGGGAAGCTCCTACAATGAGCAGTTCTTC; CDR3aa: CAGAGSSYNEQFF
v_gene: TRBV4-3; d_gene: -; j_gene: TRBJ2-2; abundance: -; CDR3nt: TGCGCCAGCAGCCAAGAAAGTACAGGGATGGACACCGGGGAGCTGTTTTTT; CDR3aa: CASSQESTGMDTGELFF
v_gene: TRBV11-2; d_gene: -; j_gene: TRBJ2-5; abundance: -; CDR3nt: TGTGCCAGCAGCGGGGACATCCAAGAGACCCAGTACTTC; CDR3aa: CASSGDIQETQYF
v_gene: TRBV7-6; d_gene: TRBD2; j_gene: TRBJ2-1; abundance: -; CDR3nt: TGTGCCAGCAGCTTAGGCCCAGGCGGGAGGCCCTACAATGAGCAGTTCTTC; CDR3aa: CASSLGPGGRPYNEQFF
v_gene: TRBV5-6; d_gene: -; j_gene: TRBJ2-5; abundance: -; CDR3nt: TGTGCCAGCAGCTGGCCGGGAAGTTCCCAGGAGACCCAGTACTTC; CDR3aa: CASSWPGSSQETQYF
v_gene: TRBV7-9; d_gene: -; j_gene: TRBJ1-5; abundance: -; CDR3nt: TGTGCCAGCAGCTTAGCCGGGGGGTATAGCAATCAGCCCCAGCATTTT; CDR3aa: CASSLAGGYSNQPQHF
v_gene: TRBV9; d_gene: -; j_gene: TRBJ2-7; abundance: -; CDR3nt: TGTGCCAGCAGCGTAGATGGTCCCTACGAGCAGTACTTC; CDR3aa: CASSVDGPYEQYF
v_gene: TRBV4-3; d_gene: TRBD2; j_gene: TRBJ2-3; abundance: -; CDR3nt: TGCGCCAGCAGCCAAGAATTTCGAGCGGGAGGGTACACAGATACGCAGTATTTT; CDR3aa: CASSQEFRAGGYTDTQYF
v_gene: TRBV6-5; d_gene: TRBD1; j_gene: TRBJ1-5; abundance: -; CDR3nt: TGTGCCAGCAGGACAGGGGAACAGCCCCAGCATTTT; CDR3aa: CASRTGEQPQHF
v_gene: TRBV7-8; d_gene: -; j_gene: TRBJ2-5; abundance: -; CDR3nt: TGTGCCAGCAGCCCAGGGCCCAGGGGTACAGGAGAGACCCAGTACTTC; CDR3aa: CASSPGPRGTGETQYF
v_gene: TRBV6-1; d_gene: -; j_gene: TRBJ2-7; abundance: -; CDR3nt: TGTGCCAGCACCCTCGGGGGACTGAATTACGAGCAGTACTTC; CDR3aa: CASTLGGLNYEQYF
v_gene: TRBV7-9; d_gene: -; j_gene: TRBJ2-5; abundance: -; CDR3nt: TGTGCCAGCAGCTTCTCCGCAGTCAAAGGACAAGAGACCCAGTACTTC; CDR3aa: CASSFSAVKGQETQYF
v_gene: TRBV10-2; d_gene: -; j_gene: TRBJ2-5; abundance: -; CDR3nt: TGCGCCAGCAGGGACCCTGGGAGCCAGACCCAGTACTTC; CDR3aa: CASRDPGSQTQYF
v_gene: TRBV5-1; d_gene: -; j_gene: TRBJ1-3; abundance: -; CDR3nt: TGCGCCAGCAGCTTGGGGCAGGGGCTTCCTGGAAACACCATATATTTT; CDR3aa: CASSLGQGLPGNTIYF
v_gene: TRBV4-2; d_gene: -; j_gene: TRBJ1-1; abundance: -; CDR3nt: TGTGCCAGCAGCCAAGATGGCCGCCGGCCCACTGAAGCTTTCTTT; CDR3aa: CASSQDGRRPTEAFF
v_gene: TRBV28; d_gene: TRBD1; j_gene: TRBJ1-1; abundance: once; CDR3nt: TGTGCCAGCCGGGACAGCGTCACTGAAGCTTTCTTT; CDR3aa: CASRDSVTEAFF
v_gene: TRBV5-1; d_gene: -; j_gene: TRBJ2-3; abundance: -; CDR3nt: TGCGCCAGCAGCACAGAGCTAAGCACAGATACGCAGTATTTT; CDR3aa: CASSTELSTDTQYF